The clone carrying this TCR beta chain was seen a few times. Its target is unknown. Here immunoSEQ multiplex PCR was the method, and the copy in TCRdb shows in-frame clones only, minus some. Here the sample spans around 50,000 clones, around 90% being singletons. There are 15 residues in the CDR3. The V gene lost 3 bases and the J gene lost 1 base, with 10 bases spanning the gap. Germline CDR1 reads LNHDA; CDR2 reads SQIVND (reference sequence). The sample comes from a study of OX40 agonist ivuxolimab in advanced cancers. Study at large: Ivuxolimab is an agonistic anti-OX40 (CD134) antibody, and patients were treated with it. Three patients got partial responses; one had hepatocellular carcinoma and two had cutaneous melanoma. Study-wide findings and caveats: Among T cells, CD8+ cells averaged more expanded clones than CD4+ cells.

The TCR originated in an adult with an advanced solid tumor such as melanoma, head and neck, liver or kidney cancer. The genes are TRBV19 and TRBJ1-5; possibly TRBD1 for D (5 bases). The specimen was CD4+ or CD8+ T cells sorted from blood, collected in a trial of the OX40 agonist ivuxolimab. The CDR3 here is CASSMYAGSNQPQHF. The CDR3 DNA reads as TGTGCCAGTAGTATGTATGCAGGGAGCAATCAGCCCCAGCATTTT.